This T cell receptor beta chain comes out of a study of blood T cell repertoires in COVID-19. The assay was immunoSEQ multiplex PCR, and TCRdb's table has in-frame clones only and misses some. This sample yields about 440,000 clones, of which around 90% are seen a single time; over 1.5% belongs to the top ten. The CDR3 spans 14 residues. Germline V gives CDR1 LNHDA, CDR2 SQIVND (reference sequence). The trim removed 8 bases at V and 0 bases at J, leaving 5 bases unmatched. The receptor comes from a woman under 30 with acute COVID-19. The rearrangement joins TRBV19 to TRBJ2-7; 9 positions agree with TRBD1. Input material: PBMCs or T cells enriched from blood (not recorded which). The CDR3 region has the DNA TGTGCCAGTTCGGACAGGGGCAACTCCTACGAGCAGTACTTC. Protein product: CASSDRGNSYEQYF.